This entry is about one TCR beta chain. This sample is part of a study of blood T cell repertoires in COVID-19. Study background: The origin of the acute and convalescent COVID-19 samples was the United States, Italy and Spain.

In the original workflow: Amplification from reference gene primers served as the basis for estimated nucleated cell counts. The assay was immunoSEQ multiplex PCR, and TCRdb's table has in-frame clones only and misses some. V and J calls and clone size are given by that table; D and trimming were obtained from the DNA. This sample has about 120,000 clones, with around 91% found just once. During active infection, Seattle patients enrolled and were then monitored through disease. Sequenced material: peripheral blood. The TCR sequence derives from a woman aged 55-70 years with COVID-19, enrolled during active disease.

The CDR3 DNA is TGTGCCAGCAGCCAAGAACTCTCGGGGGGAAATACGCAGTATTTT. Translating gives CASSQELSGGNTQYF. This chain connects TRBV14 to TRBJ2-3, with 7 bases aligning to TRBD2. Looked up from germline, CDR1 is SGHDN and CDR2 is FVKESK. There are 15 residues in the CDR3. The V gene end was trimmed by 0 bases and the J gene end by 7 bases; junction bases not matched to a gene: 7.